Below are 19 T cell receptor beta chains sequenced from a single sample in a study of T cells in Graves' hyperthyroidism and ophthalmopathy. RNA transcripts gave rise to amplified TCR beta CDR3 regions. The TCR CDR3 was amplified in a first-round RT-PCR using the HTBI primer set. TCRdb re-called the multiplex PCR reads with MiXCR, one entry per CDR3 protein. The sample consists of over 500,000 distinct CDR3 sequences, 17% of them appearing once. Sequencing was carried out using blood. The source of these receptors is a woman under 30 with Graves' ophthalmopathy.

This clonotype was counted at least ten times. Written as DNA, the CDR3 is TGTGCCAGCAGCTTAGGTACATGGGAGACCCAGTACTTC. Translating it yields CASSLGTWETQYF. The chain uses TRBV7-8 and TRBJ2-5; no reliable D call. V was shortened by 1 base and J by 5 bases, with 8 bases between the two germline ends. Germline V CDR1 and CDR2: SGHVS, FQNEAQ. The CDR3 loop spans 13 amino acids.

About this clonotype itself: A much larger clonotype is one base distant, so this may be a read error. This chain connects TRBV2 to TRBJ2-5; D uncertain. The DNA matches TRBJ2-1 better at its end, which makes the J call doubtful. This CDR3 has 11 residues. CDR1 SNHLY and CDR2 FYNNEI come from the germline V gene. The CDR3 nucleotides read TGTGCCAGCAGGGAGTCAGAGACCCAGTTCTTC. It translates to CASRESETQFF.

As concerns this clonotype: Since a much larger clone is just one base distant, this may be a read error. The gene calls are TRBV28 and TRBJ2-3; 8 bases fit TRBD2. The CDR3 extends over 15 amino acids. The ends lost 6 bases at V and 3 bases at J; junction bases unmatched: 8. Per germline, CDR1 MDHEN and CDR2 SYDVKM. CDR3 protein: CASSLAAGVTDTQYF. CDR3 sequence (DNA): TGTGCCAGCAGCTTAGCAGCGGGAGTGACAGATACGCAGTATTTT.

In nucleotides, the CDR3 is TGTGCCAGCAGTTCCCGGACTTCCTACAATGAGCAGTTCTTC. Its translation is CASSSRTSYNEQFF. This chain joins TRBV12-3 or TRBV12-4 and TRBJ2-1, with D maybe TRBD2 (5 bases). V shed 4 bases and J shed 1 base, with 8 bases lying between them. CDR3 length: 14 amino acids.

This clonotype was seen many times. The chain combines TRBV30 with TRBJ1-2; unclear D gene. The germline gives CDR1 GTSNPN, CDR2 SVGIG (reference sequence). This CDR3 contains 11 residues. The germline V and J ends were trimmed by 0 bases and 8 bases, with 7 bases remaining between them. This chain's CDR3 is CAWSVLGGYTF. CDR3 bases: TGTGCCTGGAGTGTACTGGGGGGCTACACCTTC.

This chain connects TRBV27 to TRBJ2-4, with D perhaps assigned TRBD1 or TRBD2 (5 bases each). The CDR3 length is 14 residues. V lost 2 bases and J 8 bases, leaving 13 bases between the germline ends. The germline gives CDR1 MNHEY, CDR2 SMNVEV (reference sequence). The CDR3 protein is CASSLEGRGYIQYF. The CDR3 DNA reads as TGTGCCAGCAGTTTAGAGGGTAGGGGATACATTCAGTACTTC.

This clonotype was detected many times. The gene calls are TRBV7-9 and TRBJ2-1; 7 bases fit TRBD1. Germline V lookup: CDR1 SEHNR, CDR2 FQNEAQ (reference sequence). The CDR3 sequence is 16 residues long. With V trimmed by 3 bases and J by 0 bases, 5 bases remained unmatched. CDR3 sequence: CASSFTQGSSYNEQFF. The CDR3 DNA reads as TGTGCCAGCAGCTTCACACAGGGGAGCTCCTACAATGAGCAGTTCTTC.

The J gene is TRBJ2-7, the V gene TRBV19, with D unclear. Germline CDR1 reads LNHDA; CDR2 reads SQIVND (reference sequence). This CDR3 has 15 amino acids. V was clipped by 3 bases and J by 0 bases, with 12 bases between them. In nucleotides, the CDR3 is TGTGCCAGTAGTATCCTCCCCGACCTCTCCTACGAGCAGTACTTC. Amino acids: CASSILPDLSYEQYF.

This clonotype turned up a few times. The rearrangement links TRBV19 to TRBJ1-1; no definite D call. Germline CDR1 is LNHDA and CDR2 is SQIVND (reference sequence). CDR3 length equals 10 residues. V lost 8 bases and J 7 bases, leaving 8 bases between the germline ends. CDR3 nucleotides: TGTGCCAGTGGTGGAGTTGAAGCTTTCTTT. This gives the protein CASGGVEAFF.

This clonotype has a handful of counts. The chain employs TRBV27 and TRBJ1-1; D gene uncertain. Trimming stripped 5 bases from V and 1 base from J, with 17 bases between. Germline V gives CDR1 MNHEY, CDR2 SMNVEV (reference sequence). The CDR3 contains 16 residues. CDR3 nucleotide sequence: TGTGCCAGCAGTCTCCGGACGAATTCTCCGAACACTGAAGCTTTCTTT. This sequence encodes CASSLRTNSPNTEAFF.

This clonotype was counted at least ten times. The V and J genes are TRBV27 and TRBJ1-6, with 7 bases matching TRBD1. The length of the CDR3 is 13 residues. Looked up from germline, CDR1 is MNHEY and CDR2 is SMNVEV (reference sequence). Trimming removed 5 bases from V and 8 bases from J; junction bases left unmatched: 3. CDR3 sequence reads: CASSGQEDSPLHF. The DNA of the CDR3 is TGTGCCAGCAGTGGACAGGAGGATTCACCCCTCCACTTT.

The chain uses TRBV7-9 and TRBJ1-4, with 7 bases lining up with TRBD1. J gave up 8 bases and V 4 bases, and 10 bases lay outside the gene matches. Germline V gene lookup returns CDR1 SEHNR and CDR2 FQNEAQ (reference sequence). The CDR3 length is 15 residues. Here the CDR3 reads CASSSGDSDFEKLFF. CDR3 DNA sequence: TGTGCCAGCAGCTCGGGGGACAGCGATTTCGAAAAACTGTTTTTT.

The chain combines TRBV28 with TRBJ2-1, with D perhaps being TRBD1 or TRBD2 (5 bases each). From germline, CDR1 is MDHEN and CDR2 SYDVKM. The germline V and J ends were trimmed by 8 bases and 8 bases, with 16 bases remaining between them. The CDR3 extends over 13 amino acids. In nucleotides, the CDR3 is TGTGCCAGCCCGGGACCTGGAATGGATGAGCAGTTCTTC. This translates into CASPGPGMDEQFF.

Here the CDR3 DNA reads TGCGCCAGCAGTAAGGCAGGGGCAAATGAGCAGTTCTTC. This gives the protein CASSKAGANEQFF. The chain links TRBV10-1 to TRBJ2-1; D perhaps matches TRBD1 (6 bases). Per the germline V gene, CDR1 is WNHNN and CDR2 is SYGVQD (reference sequence). The CDR3 sequence is 13 residues long. The germline V and J ends were trimmed by 5 bases and 7 bases, with 12 bases remaining between them.

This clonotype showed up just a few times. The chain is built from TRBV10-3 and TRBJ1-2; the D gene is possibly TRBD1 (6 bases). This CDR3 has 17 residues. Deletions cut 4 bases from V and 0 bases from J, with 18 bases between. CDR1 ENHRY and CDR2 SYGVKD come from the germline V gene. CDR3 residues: CAISAHGQTSSNYGYTF. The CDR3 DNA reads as TGTGCCATCAGTGCCCACGGACAGACCTCCTCTAACTATGGCTACACCTTC.

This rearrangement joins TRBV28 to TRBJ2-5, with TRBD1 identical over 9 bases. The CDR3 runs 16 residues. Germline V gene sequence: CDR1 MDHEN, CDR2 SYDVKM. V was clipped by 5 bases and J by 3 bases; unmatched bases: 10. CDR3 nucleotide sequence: TGTGCCAGCAGTCGGACAGGGGCCAGCCACAAAGAGACCCAGTACTTC. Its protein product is CASSRTGASHKETQYF. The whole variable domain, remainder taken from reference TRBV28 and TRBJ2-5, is DVKVTQSSRYLVKRTGEKVFLECVQDMDHENMFWYRQDPGLGLRLIYFSYDVKMKEKGDIPEGYSVSREKKERFSLILESASTNQTSMYLCASSRTGASHKETQYFGPGTRLLVL.

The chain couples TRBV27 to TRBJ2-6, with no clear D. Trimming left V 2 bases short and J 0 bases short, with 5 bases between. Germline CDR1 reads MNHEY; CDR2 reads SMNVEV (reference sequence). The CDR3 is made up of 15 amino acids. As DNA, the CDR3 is TGTGCCAGCAGTTTACCCTCCTCTGGGGCCAACGTCCTGACTTTC. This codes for CASSLPSSGANVLTF.

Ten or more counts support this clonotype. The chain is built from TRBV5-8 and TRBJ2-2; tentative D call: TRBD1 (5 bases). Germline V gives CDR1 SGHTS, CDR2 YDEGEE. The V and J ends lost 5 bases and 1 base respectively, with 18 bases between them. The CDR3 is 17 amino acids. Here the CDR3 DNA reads TGTGCCAGCAGTCTTCACAGGTCAATCGGGAACACCGGGGAGCTGTTTTTT. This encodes CASSLHRSIGNTGELFF.

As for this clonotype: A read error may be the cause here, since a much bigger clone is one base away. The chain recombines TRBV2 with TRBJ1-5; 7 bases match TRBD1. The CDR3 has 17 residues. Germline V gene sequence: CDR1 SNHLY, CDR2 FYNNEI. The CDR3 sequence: CAGRGTGEGGSNQPQHF. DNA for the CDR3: TGTGCCGGCAGGGGAACAGGGGAGGGGGGTAGCAATCAGCCCCAGCATTTT.